The rows below give T cell receptor beta chains drawn from one sample of a study of blood T cell repertoires in COVID-19. Sequencing was performed with immunoSEQ multiplex PCR; in TCRdb, only in-frame clones are kept and a portion is missing. Of 100,000 to 150,000 clones in the sample, about 91% were seen once. The specimen was peripheral blood. All receptors come from a man aged 45-60 years with acute or convalescent COVID-19. Each CDR3 is given with its conserved first and last residue. The D gene is left open where the match is weak. Expanded clones get a size class; other rows say once, few or many, or leave the size out.

V: TRBV5-5; size: -; J: TRBJ1-4; D: TRBD1; DNA: TGTGCCAGCAGTTTAACCCCGGGACAGGGGCATGAAAAACTGTTTTTT; CDR3: CASSLTPGQGHEKLFF
V: TRBV5-4; size: -; J: TRBJ2-5; D: -; DNA: TGTGCCAGCAGCTTGAAAGGGGCCGAGACCCAGTACTTC; CDR3: CASSLKGAETQYF
V: TRBV5-5; size: -; J: TRBJ2-1; D: -; DNA: TGTGCCAGCAGCGCTGCACGGGGGGCGCCTTACAATGAGCAGTTCTTC; CDR3: CASSAARGAPYNEQFF
V: TRBV15; size: few; J: TRBJ1-3; D: TRBD1; DNA: TGTGCCACCAGCACAGGGGGCATAGGAAACACCATATATTTT; CDR3: CATSTGGIGNTIYF
V: TRBV18; size: -; J: TRBJ2-7; D: -; DNA: TGTGCCAGCTCACCGCCGCGTCGGGATGCCCGAGGGGAGCAGTACTTC; CDR3: CASSPPRRDARGEQYF
V: TRBV7-2; size: -; J: TRBJ1-2; D: TRBD1; DNA: TGTGCCAGCAGCTTAACAGGGGGCAACTATGGCTACACCTTC; CDR3: CASSLTGGNYGYTF
V: TRBV4-1; size: -; J: TRBJ1-3; D: -; DNA: TGCGCCAGCAGCCACCCCTTCGCGGACAGCTCTGGAAACACCATATATTTT; CDR3: CASSHPFADSSGNTIYF
V: TRBV11-1; size: -; J: TRBJ1-6; D: TRBD1; DNA: TGTGCCAGCAGCCTACAGGGGATTGCTAATTCACCCCTCCACTTT; CDR3: CASSLQGIANSPLHF
V: TRBV6-6; size: -; J: TRBJ1-5; D: -; DNA: TGTGCCAGCTGTTTAGGGGATCAGCCCCAGCATTTT; CDR3: CASCLGDQPQHF
V: TRBV6-5; size: -; J: TRBJ1-2; D: -; DNA: TGTGCCAGCAAAGATCAGGGCCCCTATGGCTACACCTTC; CDR3: CASKDQGPYGYTF
V: TRBV20-1; size: -; J: TRBJ1-1; D: -; DNA: TGCAGTTCCAGGGTGGCCACTGAAGCTTTCTTT; CDR3: CSSRVATEAFF
V: TRBV7-2; size: -; J: TRBJ1-6; D: TRBD1; DNA: TGTGCCAGCAGCTTCAGGGGGGTTTCCTATAATTCACCCCTCCACTTT; CDR3: CASSFRGVSYNSPLHF
V: TRBV18; size: -; J: TRBJ2-7; D: -; DNA: TGTGCCAGCTCACCAGAGGGAGCCTACGAGCAGTACTTC; CDR3: CASSPEGAYEQYF
V: TRBV6-5; size: -; J: TRBJ1-2; D: -; DNA: TGTGCCAGCAGTTCGGTCCTGAGAGGCTACACCTTC; CDR3: CASSSVLRGYTF
V: TRBV28; size: -; J: TRBJ1-2; D: TRBD1; DNA: TGTGCCAGTTCGCCAGGGGGCAAGGGGGGCTACACCTTC; CDR3: CASSPGGKGGYTF
V: TRBV28; size: -; J: TRBJ1-5; D: -; DNA: TGTGCCAGCAGCCGGGACTTTTTAAGCAATCAGCCCCAGCATTTT; CDR3: CASSRDFLSNQPQHF